This T cell receptor beta chain was profiled in a study of cytomegalovirus exposure and HLA in healthy donors. This PCR relied on a set of 60 Vbeta primers and 13 Jbeta primers. Profiling relied on immunoSEQ multiplex PCR, and the TCRdb table lists in-frame clones only, not all of them. The sample lists approximately 150,000 clones; 70% to 90% were seen once. The CDR3 is 14 amino acids. Germline CDR1 is SGHTA and CDR2 is FQGNSA. V trimming: 2 bases; J trimming: 4 bases; junction bases outside the gene matches: 2. Study-level findings and limits: Presence/absence analyses assumed roughly uniform sequencing depth across donors. Cytomegalovirus-associated status was assigned to 164 TCR beta chains. Earlier analysis yielded a pattern in which most TCR beta V segments were productive about 87% or about 30% of the time.

This clone showed up many times. The antigen is unknown. At the DNA level, this CDR3 is encoded by other sequences in the same sample as well. Sample: PBMCs. This chain connects TRBV7-2 to TRBJ1-5, with 7 bases identical to TRBD1. The TCR was taken from a woman aged 25 to 45 in good health and CMV-seronegative. CDR3 amino acids: CASSLSGGNQPQHF. The CDR3 coding sequence is TGTGCCAGCAGCTTATCAGGGGGGAATCAGCCCCAGCATTTT.